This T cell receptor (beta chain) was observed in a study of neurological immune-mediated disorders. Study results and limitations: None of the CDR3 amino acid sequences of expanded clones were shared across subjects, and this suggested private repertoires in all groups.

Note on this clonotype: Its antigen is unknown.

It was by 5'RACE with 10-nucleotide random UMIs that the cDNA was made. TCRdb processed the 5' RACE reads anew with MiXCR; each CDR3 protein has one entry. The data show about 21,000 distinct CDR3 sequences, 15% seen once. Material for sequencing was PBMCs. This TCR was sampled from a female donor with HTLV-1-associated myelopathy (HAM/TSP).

DNA for the CDR3: TGCAGTGCCCTAGGGGGGAACTATGGCTACACCTTC. Residues: CSALGGNYGYTF. J is TRBJ1-2 and V is TRBV20-1, with a possible D match to TRBD1 (6 bases). Germline V gives CDR1 DFQATT, CDR2 SNEGSKA (reference sequence). V lost 6 bases and J lost 2, with 10 bases in between. The CDR3 covers 12 residues.